This T cell receptor (beta chain) was found in a study of cytomegalovirus exposure and HLA in healthy donors. Separation from the roughly 690-subject first cohort characterized the roughly 120-subject validation cohort, to which the donors belonged. The assay was immunoSEQ multiplex PCR, and TCRdb's table has in-frame clones only and misses some. The sample has 65,000 or so clones; 90% to 95% are singletons. As for this clone: Its antigen is still unknown.

The CDR3 is made up of 14 amino acids. Germline-derived CDR1 and CDR2 are SEHNR and FQNEAQ (reference sequence). V was trimmed by 5 bases and J by 6 bases, leaving 17 bases between them. Study-wide results and limits: The study recorded 150 to 200 TCR beta chains that were cytomegalovirus-associated. Rare sequences made up most TCRs, while some public TCRs were found in many donors.

The TCR comes from a man aged 18 to 29 in good health and CMV-seropositive. Material for sequencing was PBMCs. The genes are TRBV7-9 and TRBJ2-7; D not certain. The CDR3 DNA is TGTGCCAGCAGCCAGCCTGTCGGAAGCGCCGAGCAGTACTTC. Translated: CASSQPVGSAEQYF.